The T cell receptor beta chain described here comes from a study of monozygotic twins with inflammatory bowel disease. The total RNA came straight from whole blood, and T cells were not sorted beforehand. Germline V CDR1 and CDR2: SGHTA, FQGNSA. CDR3 length: 13 amino acids. General study findings and limits: Subtypes among T cells remained indistinguishable.

The UMIs carried a 6-nucleotide sample barcode, and they were added by template switching. For each CDR3 protein, TCRdb gives one entry from its re-call of the 5' RACE reads, without DNA. The sample totals more than 95,000 distinct CDR3 sequences. In the case of this clonotype: No antigen is known for it.

V gene TRBV7-2 combines with J gene TRBJ2-3; TCRdb reports TRBD1, a call that lacks DNA to check it against. The sequencing sample was made of blood. This sequence was found in a human donor with ulcerative colitis or Crohn's disease, or a healthy co-twin of an affected twin (not recorded which). CDR3 region: CASRDGPTDTQYF.